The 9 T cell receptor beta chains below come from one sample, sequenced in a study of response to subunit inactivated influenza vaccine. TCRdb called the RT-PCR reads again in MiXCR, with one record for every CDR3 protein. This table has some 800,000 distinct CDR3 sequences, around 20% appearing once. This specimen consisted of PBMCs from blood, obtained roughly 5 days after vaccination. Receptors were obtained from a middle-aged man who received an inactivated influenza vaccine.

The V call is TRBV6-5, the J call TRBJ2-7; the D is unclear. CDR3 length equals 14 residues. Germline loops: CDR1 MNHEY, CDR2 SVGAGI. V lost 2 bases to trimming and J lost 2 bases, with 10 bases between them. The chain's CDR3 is CASSYGQVPYEQYF. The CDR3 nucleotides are TGTGCCAGCAGTTACGGGCAGGTTCCCTACGAGCAGTACTTC.

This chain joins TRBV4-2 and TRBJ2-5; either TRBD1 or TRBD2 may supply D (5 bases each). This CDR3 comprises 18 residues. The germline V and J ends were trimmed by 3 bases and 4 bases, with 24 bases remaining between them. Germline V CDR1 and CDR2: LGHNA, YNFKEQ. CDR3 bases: TGTGCCAGCAGCCAGAGTACTCCGGGACCCCGCCCTGGAGAGACCCAGTACTTC. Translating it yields CASSQSTPGPRPGETQYF.

The DNA of the CDR3 is TGCGCCAGCCGGTTCGGCCAGGGAGGCGACAATGAGCAGTTCTTC. This encodes CASRFGQGGDNEQFF. V usage is TRBV5-1 and J usage is TRBJ2-1; tentatively, D is TRBD2 (6 bases). The CDR3 extends over 15 amino acids. V was cut by 7 bases and J by 5 bases, with 19 bases left in between. Germline V lookup: CDR1 SGHRS, CDR2 YFSETQ.

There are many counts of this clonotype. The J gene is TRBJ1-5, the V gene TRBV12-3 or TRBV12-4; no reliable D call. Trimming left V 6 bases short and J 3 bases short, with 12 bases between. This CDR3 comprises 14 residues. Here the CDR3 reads CASRVHHDNQPQHF. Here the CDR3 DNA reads TGTGCCAGCAGGGTTCATCATGACAATCAGCCCCAGCATTTT.

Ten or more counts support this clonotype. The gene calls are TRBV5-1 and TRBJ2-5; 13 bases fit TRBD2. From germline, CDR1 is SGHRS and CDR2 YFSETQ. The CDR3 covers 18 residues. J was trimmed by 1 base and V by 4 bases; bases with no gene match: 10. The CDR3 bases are TGCGCCAGCAGCCCCGGGACTAGCGGGACCGTCATCCAAGAGACCCAGTACTTC. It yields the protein CASSPGTSGTVIQETQYF. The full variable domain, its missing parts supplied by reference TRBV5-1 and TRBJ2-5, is KAGVTQTPRYLIKTRGQQVTLSCSPISGHRSVSWYQQTPGQGLQFLFEYFSETQRNKGNFPGRFSGRQFSNSRSEMNVSTLELGDSALYLCASSPGTSGTVIQETQYFGPGTRLLVL.

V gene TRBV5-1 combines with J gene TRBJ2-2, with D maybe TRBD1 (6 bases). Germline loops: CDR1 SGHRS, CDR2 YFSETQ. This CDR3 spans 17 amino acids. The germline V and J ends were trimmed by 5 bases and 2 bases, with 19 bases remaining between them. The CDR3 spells CASSSLGQGLNTGELFF. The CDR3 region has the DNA TGCGCCAGCAGTTCGCTCGGTCAGGGGCTCAACACCGGGGAGCTGTTTTTT.

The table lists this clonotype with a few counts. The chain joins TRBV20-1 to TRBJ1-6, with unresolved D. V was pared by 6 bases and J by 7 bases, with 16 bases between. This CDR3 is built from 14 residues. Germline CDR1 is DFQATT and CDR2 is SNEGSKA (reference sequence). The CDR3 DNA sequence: TGCAGTGCCGCGCGCGAGGTGCCGAATTCACCCCTCCACTTT. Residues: CSAAREVPNSPLHF.

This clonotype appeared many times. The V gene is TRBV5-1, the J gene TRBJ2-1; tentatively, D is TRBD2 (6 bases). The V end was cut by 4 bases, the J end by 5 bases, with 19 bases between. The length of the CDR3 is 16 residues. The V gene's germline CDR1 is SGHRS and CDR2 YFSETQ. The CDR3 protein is CASSTGLLPPHNEQFF. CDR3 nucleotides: TGCGCCAGCAGCACAGGACTACTCCCTCCACACAATGAGCAGTTCTTC.

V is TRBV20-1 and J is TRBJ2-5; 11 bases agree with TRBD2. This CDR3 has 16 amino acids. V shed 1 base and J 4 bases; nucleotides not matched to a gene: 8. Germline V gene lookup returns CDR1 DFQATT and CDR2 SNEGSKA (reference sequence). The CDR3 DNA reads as TGCAGTGCTAGAGTAACTAGCGGGAGCCGGGGAGAGACCCAGTACTTC. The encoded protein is CSARVTSGSRGETQYF.